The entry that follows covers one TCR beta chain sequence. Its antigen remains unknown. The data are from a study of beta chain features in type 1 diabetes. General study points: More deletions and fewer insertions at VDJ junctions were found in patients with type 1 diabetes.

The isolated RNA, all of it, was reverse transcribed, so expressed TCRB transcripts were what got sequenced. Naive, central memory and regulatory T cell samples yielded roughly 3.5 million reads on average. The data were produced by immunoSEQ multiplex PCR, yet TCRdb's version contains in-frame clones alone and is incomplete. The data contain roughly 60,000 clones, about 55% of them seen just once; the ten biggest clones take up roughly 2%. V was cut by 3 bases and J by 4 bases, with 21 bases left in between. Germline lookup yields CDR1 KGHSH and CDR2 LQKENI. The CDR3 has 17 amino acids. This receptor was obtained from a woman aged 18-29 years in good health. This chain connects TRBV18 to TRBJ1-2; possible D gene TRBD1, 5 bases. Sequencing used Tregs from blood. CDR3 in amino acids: CASSPPGPGDWGYGYTF. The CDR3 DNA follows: TGTGCCAGCTCACCCCCGGGTCCGGGGGATTGGGGCTATGGCTACACCTTC.